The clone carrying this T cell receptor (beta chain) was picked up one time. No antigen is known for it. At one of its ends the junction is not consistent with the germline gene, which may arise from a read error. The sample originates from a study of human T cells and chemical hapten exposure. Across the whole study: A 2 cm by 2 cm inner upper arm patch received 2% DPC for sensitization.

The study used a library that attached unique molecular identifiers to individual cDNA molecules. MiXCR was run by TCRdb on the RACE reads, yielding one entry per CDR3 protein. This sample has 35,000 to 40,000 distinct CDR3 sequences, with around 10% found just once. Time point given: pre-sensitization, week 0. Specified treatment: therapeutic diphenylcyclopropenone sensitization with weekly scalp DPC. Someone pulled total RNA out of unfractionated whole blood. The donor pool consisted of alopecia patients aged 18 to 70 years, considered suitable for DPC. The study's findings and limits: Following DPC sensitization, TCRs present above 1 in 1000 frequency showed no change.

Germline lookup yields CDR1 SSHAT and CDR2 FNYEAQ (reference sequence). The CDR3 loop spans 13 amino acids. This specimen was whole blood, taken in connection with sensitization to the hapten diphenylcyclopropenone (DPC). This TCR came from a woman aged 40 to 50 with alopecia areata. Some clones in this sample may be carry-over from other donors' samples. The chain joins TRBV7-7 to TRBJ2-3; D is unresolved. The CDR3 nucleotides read TGTGCTAGCAGCTTTTCCCGCACAGATACGCAGTATTTT. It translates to CASSFSRTDTQYF.